This T cell receptor (beta chain) came from a study of cytomegalovirus exposure and HLA in healthy donors (dated by TCRdb to 2016 to 2017). Regarding the complete study: An earlier analysis of approximately 640 of the donors reported 250 to 300 Gb of sequence data and 100 million to 140 million unique TCR beta sequences from 150 million to 200 million T cells. High-throughput TCR immunosequencing, statistical association of individual TCRs with disease status, and machine learning were combined to predict cytomegalovirus infection status. On average, roughly 250,000 unique TCR beta nucleotide sequences were sequenced per donor among 398 genotyped donors of the cohort, with 15% to 20% of those sequences being non-productive. The study profiled the T cell repertoires of about 640 subjects by immunosequencing and related them to cytomegalovirus serostatus. A later genetic analysis took genome-wide SNP genotypes for about three fifths of the 666 donors and used that subset as a discovery cohort. Besides the first cohort of 666 subjects, a separate validation cohort made up of roughly 120 different subjects was used. The aim of the study was to test whether cataloging public T cell receptors could identify signatures of past pathogen exposure. An earlier analysis of approximately 580 of the donors used high-throughput TCR beta sequencing to judge whether each TCR beta V gene segment behaved as functional or pseudogenic. Both class I and class II loci were covered by HLA typing, at four-digit resolution. Every repertoire in the discovery cohort had been generated on one and the same sequencing platform. Donor age, sex, ethnicity and CMV serostatus were compiled alongside the repertoire data. In the later analysis, no new phenotypic data were used to find candidate immune exposures; instead, reliance was placed on TCR beta sequences and their occurrence across donors. Of the roughly 400 genotyped donors, around 81% fell in the genetic ancestry cluster associated with self-reported Caucasian donors. The number of typed donors differed by locus: about 629-640 for A, B, C, DRB1 and DQB1; 500 to 550 for DQA1; some 610 for DPA1; and 400 to 480 for DPB1. Around 320 gigabases of sequencing data and around 87 million unique TCR sequences were included in an early release covering roughly 700 HLA-typed donors. To study patterns of TCR occurrence, a later analysis re-analyzed previously published TCR beta repertoires from 666 donors and added high-resolution HLA genotyping. Because of strong linkage in the cohort, roughly five DR-DQ haplotypes were treated as single units for association and clustering. Results and caveats for the whole study, not just this receptor: At a false discovery rate of 0.05, a later analysis linked about 17,000 TCR beta sequences to specific HLA alleles. A later genetic analysis reported fewer N-insertions in productive TCRs among donors in an Asian-associated ancestry cluster than the approximately 670-donor mean. Across donors, most TCR sequences were observed very rarely, whereas some public TCRs were present in many individuals. Broadly in line with IMGT annotations, most TCR beta V segments showed up in productive rearrangements about 87% or about 30% of the time in an earlier analysis of approximately 640 of the donors. A group of highly shared sequence variants was considered likely to be a technical artifact of the sequencing pipeline. A later analysis found that TCR association rates varied across HLA loci, with DRB1 alleles showing the most associated TCRs and HLA-C alleles the fewest. A later analysis reported that several top co-occurrence clusters appeared linked to parvovirus B19, influenza, CMV and Epstein-Barr virus. Because some donors lacked HLA typing at each locus, the association tests relied only on the typed subset. Linkage disequilibrium might explain the correlated functional status among segregating V segments, but an unknown experimental factor could not be excluded. The study gave a list of roughly 150 TCR beta chains associated with cytomegalovirus. The classifier was reported to diagnose cytomegalovirus status with high specificity and sensitivity in both the original and validation cohorts. For the cohort, immune exposure information was limited to CMV serostatus. A further reported finding was that TCR beta sequences accurately predicted the HLA-A and HLA-B alleles for most subjects in the first cohort. In this cohort, only TCR beta chains were sequenced, and detectable features were limited by the absence of alpha or paired-chain data. Assigning TCR associations to individual alleles was difficult when HLA alleles, especially DR and DQ, strongly co-occurred. Most CMV-associated TCR beta chains appeared to be HLA-restricted in a later analysis, and the HLA associations seemed to be driven largely by CMV exposure. The authors suggested that the approach could potentially be generalized to other disease states and immunological phenotypes. A few of the identified cytomegalovirus-associated TCR beta chains were confirmed in vitro to be specific for cytomegalovirus antigens. The 87-base-pair reads could not distinguish some IMGT-functional V segments, including TRBV6-2 and TRBV6-3, so those segments were excluded. An association between a missense DCLRE1C variant and V-gene and J-gene trimming of TCR beta chains was found in a later genetic analysis and replicated in an independent cohort. Sequencing depth was assumed to be roughly uniform across donors in the presence/absence analyses, though that assumption may not hold. In a later analysis, HLA-associated TCR beta chains were found to be more clonally expanded and to have lower generation probabilities than equally common non-associated chains. The earlier analysis of nearly 600 of the donors excluded over 15 rarely observed V segments, including chromosome 9 orphons, because counts were too low.

The cohort comprised more than 550 healthy bone marrow donors. At the time of sampling, every cohort member was nominally healthy, though immune exposures that went unrecorded were likely present. The donor was CMV seronegative and was included in the group of 352 seronegative cohort members. Each donor provided a peripheral blood sample, and peripheral blood mononuclear cells were used for TCR beta sequencing. Genomic DNA extraction from the blood cell samples was performed with the Qiagen DNeasy Blood Extraction Kit. There are 15 amino acids in the CDR3, from cysteine to phenylalanine inclusive. Only the CDR3 portion is preserved as DNA: 45 bases, with reading frame beginning at the first base. The germline V gene specifies SGHTA as CDR1 and FQGNSA as CDR2. V lost 1 base and J lost 4 bases, and the count of bases not matched to a germline gene is 5. Library preparation was by the immunoSEQ multiplex PCR assay. The multiplex PCR relied on a mix of 60 forward primers for TCR Vbeta segments and 13 reverse primers for TCR Jbeta segments. The CDR3 region of rearranged TCR beta genes was amplified from genomic DNA with a multiplex PCR assay. Amplified TCR beta libraries were sequenced as 87-base-pair reads on the Illumina HiSeq System. From the authors' description of their analysis: In a later analysis, 70 million to 95 million unique TCR beta chains were counted across the approximately 640 repertoires, and around 11 million of these chains were shared by at least two donors. Raw reads were error-corrected and collapsed into unique sequences with a nearest-neighbor algorithm that merged closely related sequences to remove PCR and sequencing errors. V, D and J gene segments were assigned by aligning CDR3 sequences to IMGT reference sequences. For a sequence to be retained, at least a six-nucleotide match to both a V gene segment and a J gene segment was required. Rearrangements were classified as productive when the CDR3 lacked stop codons and remained in frame with V and J, and all other rearrangements were classified as non-productive. CDR3 was defined according to IMGT convention as the region running from the second conserved V-encoded cysteine to the conserved J-encoded phenylalanine. The earlier analysis of about 500 of the donors excluded sequences that lacked an unambiguous match to a single V gene segment. An earlier analysis of several hundred of the donors called V segments functional above 56.7% productive rearrangements and segregating when the between-donor standard deviation exceeded 5%. A statistical classification framework was built for diagnosing cytomegalovirus status from the catalog of TCR beta chain sequences. V and J gene assignment, in a later analysis, came from comparing TCR nucleotide sequences with IMGT/GENE-DB human TR gene sequences. The TCRdist pipeline was used in a later analysis to assign CDR3 sequences and most-parsimonious VDJ recombination scenarios. In a later analysis, each TCR beta chain was defined by its CDR3 amino acid sequence together with its V-gene family, and reads without a unique V-gene family were excluded. To address suspected cross-contamination and a sequencing artifact, a later analysis removed 592 highly shared, low-generation-probability nucleotide sequences. For each public chain, a later analysis derived a clonal expansion index from normalized ranks of inferred template counts within each repertoire. Generation probabilities in a later analysis came from a VDJ recombination model fitted to out-of-frame rearrangements, and those results were checked against IGoR. A later analysis scored TCR-TCR, TCR-HLA and TCR-CMV co-occurrence with hypergeometric tests, applying a repertoire-size bias correction to TCR pairs. False discovery rates were estimated in a later analysis by permuting HLA or CMV assignments 20 times. In a later analysis, co-occurring TCRs were grouped using DBSCAN, and TCRdist sequence similarity was added for clustering within HLA-allele-positive subsets. Repertoires with fewer than 30,000 or more than 120,000 public chains, plus five repertoires with anomalous nucleotide sharing, were excluded from co-occurrence clustering. The immuneACCESS repertoire file appears here via TCRdb, limited to in-frame rearrangements. These files lack a portion of the clones; in checked studies, under half of the deficit traces to unresolved V genes, and the cause of the others is not known. That table is the source of V, J and clone size, and D and trimming were worked out from the DNA. The sample table lists hundreds of thousands of clones, around 80% of them with a count of one. The ten largest clonotypes hold less than 4.5% of the sample.

Regarding this clone: Its antigen is currently not known. Base qualities are not at hand, and no much larger clone is one base apart.

The sample consisted of PBMCs. Recombination joined TRBV7-2 with TRBJ2-3, and TRBD2 aligns with 7 junction nucleotides. The source is a male donor in good health and CMV-seronegative. The nucleotides are TGTGCCAGCAGCTTAGTCGCGGGAGCTTCAGATACGCAGTATTTT. This is translated as CASSLVAGASDTQYF.